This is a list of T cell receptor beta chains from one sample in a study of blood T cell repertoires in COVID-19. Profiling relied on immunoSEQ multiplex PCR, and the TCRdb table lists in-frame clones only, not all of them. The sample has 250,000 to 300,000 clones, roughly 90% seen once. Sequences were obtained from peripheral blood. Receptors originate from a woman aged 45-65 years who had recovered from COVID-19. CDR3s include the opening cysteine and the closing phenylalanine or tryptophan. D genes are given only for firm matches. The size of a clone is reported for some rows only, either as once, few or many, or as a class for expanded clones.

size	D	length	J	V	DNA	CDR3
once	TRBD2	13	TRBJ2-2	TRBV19	TGTGCCACTCTAGCGGGATGGTCCGGGGAGCTGTTTTTT	CATLAGWSGELFF
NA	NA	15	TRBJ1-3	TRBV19	TGTGCCAGTAAGGACGGACAAATCTCTGGAAACACCATATATTTT	CASKDGQISGNTIYF
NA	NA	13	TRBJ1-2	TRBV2	TGTGCCAGCAGTGACAGGGGTAGCTATGGCTACACCTTC	CASSDRGSYGYTF
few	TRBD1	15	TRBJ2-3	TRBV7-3	TGTGCCAGCAGCTTAGGGCGACAGGGGACAGATACGCAGTATTTT	CASSLGRQGTDTQYF
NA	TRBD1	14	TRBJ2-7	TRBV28	TGTGCCAGCATCCGGGACAGGGGATACTACGAGCAGTACTTC	CASIRDRGYYEQYF
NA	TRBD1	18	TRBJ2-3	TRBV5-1	TGCGCCAGCAGCGGACAGGCCCTAGGCCACTCTAGCACAGATACGCAGTATTTT	CASSGQALGHSSTDTQYF
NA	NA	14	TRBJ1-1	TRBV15	TGTGCCACCAGCCCGTGGGGGGGTAACACTGAAGCTTTCTTT	CATSPWGGNTEAFF
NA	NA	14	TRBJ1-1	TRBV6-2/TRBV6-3	TGTGCCAGCAGTCACGGGTATCTGAACACTGAAGCTTTCTTT	CASSHGYLNTEAFF
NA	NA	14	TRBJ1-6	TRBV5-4	TGTGCCAGCAGCTTAGCAGGTCGCGATTCACCCCTCCACTTT	CASSLAGRDSPLHF
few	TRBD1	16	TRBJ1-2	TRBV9	TGTGCCAGCAGCGTGGCAGGGGGCGCAGGGAACTATGGCTACACCTTC	CASSVAGGAGNYGYTF
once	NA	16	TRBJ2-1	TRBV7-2	TGTGCCAGCAGCCCGGGGGTAAGGGGCACCTACAATGAGCAGTTCTTC	CASSPGVRGTYNEQFF
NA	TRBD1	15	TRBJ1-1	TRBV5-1	TGCGCCAGCAGACTCTTCTCGACAGGGGACACTGAAGCTTTCTTT	CASRLFSTGDTEAFF
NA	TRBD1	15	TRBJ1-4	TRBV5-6	TGTGCCAGCAGCTTGAGGGGACAGGGGGGAGAAAAACTGTTTTTT	CASSLRGQGGEKLFF
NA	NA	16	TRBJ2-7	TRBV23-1	TGCGCCAGCAGTCAATCCCTCGAGGAGGGGCTCTACGAGCAGTACTTC	CASSQSLEEGLYEQYF
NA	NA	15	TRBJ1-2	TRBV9	TGTGCCAGCAGCGACTCAGGGATCGGCTTTCGAGGCTACACCTTC	CASSDSGIGFRGYTF
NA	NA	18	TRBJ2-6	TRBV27	TGTGCCAGCAGTGGCCGGGACACACACCACTCTGGGGCCAACGTCCTGACTTTC	CASSGRDTHHSGANVLTF
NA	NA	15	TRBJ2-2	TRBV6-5	TGTGCCAGCAGTTACTTCAGGAAGGGGGCCGGGGAGCTGTTTTTT	CASSYFRKGAGELFF
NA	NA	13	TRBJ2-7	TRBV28	TGTGCCAGCACCCAAACAGGGACCTACGAGCAGTACTTC	CASTQTGTYEQYF
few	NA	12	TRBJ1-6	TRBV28	TGTGCCAGCAGTTTCCAGGGGAGAGCCCTCCACTTT	CASSFQGRALHF
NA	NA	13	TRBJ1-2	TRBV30	TGTGCCTCGGTTCGGGGGAGTTACTATGGCTACACCTTC	CASVRGSYYGYTF
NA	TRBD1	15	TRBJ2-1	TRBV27	TGTGCCAGCAGTTTCGTCCCGGGACAGACCCCTGAGCAGTTCTTC	CASSFVPGQTPEQFF
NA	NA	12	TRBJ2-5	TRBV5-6	TGTGCCAGCAGCTGGGCAGTGGAGACCCAGTACTTC	CASSWAVETQYF
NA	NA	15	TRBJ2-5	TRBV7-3	TGTGCCAGCAGCTCCCCGGACAGGGAGGGGGAGACCCAGTACTTC	CASSSPDREGETQYF
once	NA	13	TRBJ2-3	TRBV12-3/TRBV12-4	TGTGCCAGCAGGGCTAGCCAGCCAGATACGCAGTATTTT	CASRASQPDTQYF
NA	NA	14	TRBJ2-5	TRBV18	TGTGCCAGCTCACCCATAGGGGTAGGGGAGACCCAGTACTTC	CASSPIGVGETQYF
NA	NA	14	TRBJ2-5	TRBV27	TGTGCCAGCAGGTCCAGGGGATATCAAGAGACCCAGTACTTC	CASRSRGYQETQYF
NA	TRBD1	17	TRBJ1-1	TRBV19	TGTGCCAGTAGTATCGGGAGGGGGCGGTTAACGAACACTGAAGCTTTCTTT	CASSIGRGRLTNTEAFF
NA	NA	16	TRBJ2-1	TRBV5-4	TGTGCCAGCAGCTCAGAAACCCAGAGGTCCTACAATGAGCAGTTCTTC	CASSSETQRSYNEQFF
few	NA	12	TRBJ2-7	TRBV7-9	TGTGCCAGCAGCCGGACAGTACACGAGCAGTACTTC	CASSRTVHEQYF
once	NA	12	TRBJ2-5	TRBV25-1	TGTGCCAGCACGGGGAATCAAGAGACCCAGTACTTC	CASTGNQETQYF
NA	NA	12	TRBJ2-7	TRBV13	TGTGCCAGCAGCTTAAAGCGCTACGAGCAGTACTTC	CASSLKRYEQYF
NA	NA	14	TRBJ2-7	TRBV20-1	TGCAGTGCTAGTAACCTCCTCGGCTCCTACGAGCAGTACTTC	CSASNLLGSYEQYF